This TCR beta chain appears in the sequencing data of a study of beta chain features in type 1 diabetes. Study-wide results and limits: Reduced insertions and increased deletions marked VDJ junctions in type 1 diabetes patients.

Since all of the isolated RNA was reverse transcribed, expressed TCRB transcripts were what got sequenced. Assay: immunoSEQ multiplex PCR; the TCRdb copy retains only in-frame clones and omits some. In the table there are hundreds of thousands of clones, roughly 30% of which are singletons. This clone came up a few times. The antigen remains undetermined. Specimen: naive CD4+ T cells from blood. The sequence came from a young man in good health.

CDR3 loop: CASSQGMDRVGEQYF. The CDR3 DNA is TGCGCCAGCAGCCAAGGGATGGACAGGGTGGGTGAGCAGTACTTC. The rearrangement joins TRBV4-3 to TRBJ2-7, with TRBD1 matching 8 bases. Per the germline V gene, CDR1 is LGHNA and CDR2 is YSLEER. With 1 base clipped from V and 7 bases from J, the junction kept 9 bases outside the gene matches. The CDR3 is 15 amino acids.